The 32 T cell receptor beta chains in this list originate from one sample, sequenced in a study of T cell responses to AZD1222 COVID-19 vaccine. Generated by immunoSEQ multiplex PCR, the TCRdb table keeps only in-frame clones and is missing some. Counted here are around 110,000 clones, around 90% occurring once; the ten biggest clones make up approximately 4%. The source was peripheral blood, collected on day 0 of AZD1222 vaccination. These receptors originate from an adult in good health.

The chain combines TRBV4-3 with TRBJ2-5; 9 nucleotides match TRBD2. The trim removed 0 bases at V and 1 base at J, leaving 6 bases unmatched. Germline CDR1 is LGHNA and CDR2 is YSLEER. CDR3 length: 17 amino acids. The CDR3 reads CASSQDPLAGFQETQYF. In DNA form, the CDR3 reads TGCGCCAGCAGCCAAGATCCCCTAGCGGGGTTCCAAGAGACCCAGTACTTC.

The chain links TRBV5-1 to TRBJ1-2; TRBD1 agrees at 9 bases. Germline CDR1 SGHRS, CDR2 YFSETQ. The CDR3 covers 15 residues. V was pared by 0 bases and J by 4 bases, with 4 bases of the junction left unmatched. The CDR3 loop is CASSLGDRELYGYTF. The DNA of the CDR3 is TGCGCCAGCAGCTTGGGGGACAGGGAACTCTATGGCTACACCTTC.

The CDR3 nucleotides are TGTGCCAGCAGTTCGAAGACATCAGGGAACACTGAAGCTTTCTTT. Residues: CASSSKTSGNTEAFF. The chain employs TRBV6-5 and TRBJ1-1; D is undetermined. Trimming removed 4 bases from V and 1 base from J, with 13 bases in between. Germline-derived CDR1 and CDR2 are MNHEY and SVGAGI. This CDR3 contains 15 residues.

The chain recombines TRBV5-1 with TRBJ2-1, with D possibly TRBD2 on 5 matching bases. Germline CDR1 and CDR2: SGHRS and YFSETQ. The V gene lost 5 bases and the J gene lost 6 bases, with 21 bases spanning the gap. This CDR3 is built from 16 residues. The CDR3 region has the DNA TGCGCCAGCAGAAAGCGGTCCCAGATACAGAGCAATGAGCAGTTCTTC. Amino acid sequence: CASRKRSQIQSNEQFF.

The V call is TRBV5-1, the J call TRBJ2-5, with 12 nucleotides matching TRBD2. The trim removed 0 bases at V and 1 base at J, leaving 7 bases unmatched. Germline assignment: CDR1 SGHRS and CDR2 YFSETQ. The length of the CDR3 is 18 residues. This chain's CDR3 is CASSLGTSGIWVQETQYF. The CDR3 DNA follows: TGCGCCAGCAGCTTGGGGACTAGCGGGATTTGGGTCCAAGAGACCCAGTACTTC.

The V and J genes are TRBV6-5 and TRBJ2-7; D is perhaps TRBD1 (6 bases). This CDR3 is 13 amino acids long. V was trimmed by 5 bases and J by 0 bases, leaving 8 bases between them. Germline CDR1 and CDR2: MNHEY and SVGAGI. Written as DNA, the CDR3 is TGTGCCAGCAGTCAGGGGAGCTCCTACGAGCAGTACTTC. This encodes CASSQGSSYEQYF.

Of note for this clone: The junction does not match germline at one end; this may be a read error. V and J are TRBV20-1 and TRBJ2-3, with 7 positions matching TRBD2. The V gene's germline CDR1 is DFQATT and CDR2 SNEGSKA (reference sequence). The CDR3 contains 11 residues. This chain's CDR3 is CSASGGTVCGF. The CDR3 DNA is TGCAGTGCTAGCGGGGGGACTGTCTGCGGATTT.

The J gene is TRBJ1-1, the V gene TRBV6-6; D remains unclear. Germline V gene lookup returns CDR1 MNHNY and CDR2 SVGAGI (reference sequence). V was trimmed by 8 bases and J by 1 base, leaving 11 bases between them. CDR3 length: 13 amino acids. CDR3 region: CASGRKENTEAFF. The CDR3 DNA follows: TGTGCCAGCGGACGCAAGGAGAACACTGAAGCTTTCTTT.

The chain employs TRBV9 and TRBJ1-2, with TRBD1 matching over 9 bases. CDR3 length: 16 amino acids. Trimming removed 3 bases from V and 5 bases from J; junction bases left unmatched: 11. Germline-derived CDR1 and CDR2 are SGDLS and YYNGEE. The CDR3 region has the DNA TGTGCCAGCAGCGCTGACCTCCGGGACAGGGCTTATGGCTACACCTTC. Translating it yields CASSADLRDRAYGYTF.

The rearrangement uses TRBV6-2 or TRBV6-3 and TRBJ2-1; D is ambiguous. V lost 6 bases and J 7 bases, leaving 10 bases between the germline ends. Per germline, CDR1 MNHEY and CDR2 SVGEGT. The CDR3 runs to 12 residues. CDR3 loop: CASSSSLNEQFF. Here the CDR3 DNA reads TGTGCCAGCAGCTCTTCCCTGAATGAGCAGTTCTTC.

The genes are TRBV19 and TRBJ1-5; 8 nucleotides line up with TRBD1. CDR3 size: 19 residues. Losses at the gene ends were 6 bases for V and 4 bases for J; bases not matched to a gene: 20. CDR1 and CDR2 from the germline V gene are LNHDA and SQIVND (reference sequence). The CDR3 spells CASRSIIPTGVEGNQPQHF. In DNA form, the CDR3 reads TGTGCCAGTAGGTCCATAATCCCGACAGGGGTAGAGGGGAATCAGCCCCAGCATTTT.

The chain recombines TRBV7-9 with TRBJ1-1; D gene unclear. Germline V gene data show CDR1 as SEHNR and CDR2 as FQNEAQ (reference sequence). CDR3 length: 16 residues. Trimming shortened V by 3 bases and J by 1 base, and 15 bases separated the two germline ends. The CDR3 here is CASSFYESYGNTEAFF. The CDR3 bases are TGTGCCAGCAGCTTCTACGAGAGTTACGGGAACACTGAAGCTTTCTTT.

The chain has TRBV19 and TRBJ2-7, with 11 bases that match TRBD1. The CDR3 is made up of 13 amino acids. The germline V gene has CDR1 LNHDA and CDR2 SQIVND (reference sequence). Trimming removed 8 bases from V and 4 bases from J; junction bases left unmatched: 4. The CDR3 DNA sequence: TGTGCCAGTGGACAGGGGGCTGCGTACGAGCAGTACTTC. This sequence encodes CASGQGAAYEQYF.

The rearrangement links TRBV27 to TRBJ2-2; 15 nucleotides align to TRBD2. CDR1 is MNHEY and CDR2 is SMNVEV in the germline V gene (reference sequence). CDR3 size: 19 residues. With 5 bases clipped from V and 4 bases from J, the junction kept 11 bases outside the gene matches. The DNA for the CDR3 is TGTGCCAGCAGTCCCTGGACTAGCGGGAGGGCCCGGTCCACCGGGGAGCTGTTTTTT. Residues: CASSPWTSGRARSTGELFF.

The chain joins TRBV7-3 to TRBJ2-5, with 8 bases identical to TRBD2. Germline V gives CDR1 SGHTA, CDR2 FQGTGA. This CDR3 comprises 15 residues. V shed 0 bases and J 5 bases; nucleotides not matched to a gene: 5. The CDR3 sequence: CASSLTSGGVETQYF. The CDR3 DNA reads as TGTGCCAGCAGCTTAACGAGCGGGGGAGTGGAGACCCAGTACTTC.

This rearrangement joins TRBV19 to TRBJ1-5; the match to TRBD1 covers 7 bases. CDR3 length: 14 residues. Germline-derived CDR1 and CDR2 are LNHDA and SQIVND (reference sequence). The V gene end was trimmed by 5 bases and the J gene end by 1 base; junction bases not matched to a gene: 2. CDR3 sequence (DNA): TGTGCCAGTAGTCAGACAGGGAGCAATCAGCCCCAGCATTTT. Translation gives CASSQTGSNQPQHF.

The chain combines TRBV28 with TRBJ2-1; D not certain. V lost 3 bases, J lost 11 bases, and 8 bases lay in between. In germline, CDR1 is MDHEN, CDR2 SYDVKM. The CDR3 runs 11 residues. The CDR3 region is CASSFGLKQFF. Written as DNA, the CDR3 is TGTGCCAGCAGTTTCGGGCTAAAGCAGTTCTTC.

This clone was seen only once. The gene calls are TRBV15 and TRBJ1-5; a possible D gene is TRBD1 (5 bases). The V end was cut by 0 bases, the J end by 5 bases, with 11 bases between. This CDR3 is built from 15 residues. CDR1 is LNHNV, CDR2 YYDKDF, per germline (reference sequence). The chain's CDR3 is CATSRDAGNYQPQHF. The CDR3 bases are TGTGCCACCAGCAGAGATGCAGGGAATTATCAGCCCCAGCATTTT.

The gene calls are TRBV7-9 and TRBJ1-6, with 7 bases lining up with TRBD1. Trimming cost V 0 bases and J 9 bases; bases outside gene matches: 2. Germline assignment: CDR1 SEHNR and CDR2 FQNEAQ (reference sequence). The CDR3 spans 14 residues. The CDR3 is CASSLATGSSPLHF. CDR3 nucleotide sequence: TGTGCCAGCAGCTTAGCGACAGGGTCTTCACCCCTCCACTTT.

The rearrangement links TRBV5-1 to TRBJ2-2; D call uncertain. Germline lookup yields CDR1 SGHRS and CDR2 YFSETQ. The CDR3 totals 16 residues. The germline V and J ends were trimmed by 2 bases and 0 bases, with 11 bases remaining between them. The CDR3 DNA sequence: TGCGCCAGCAGCTTCAGAAGGGCAACGAACACCGGGGAGCTGTTTTTT. It codes for CASSFRRATNTGELFF.

The V gene is TRBV7-6, the J gene TRBJ2-5; the D gene is possibly TRBD1 (5 bases). The CDR3 is 15 amino acids. In germline, CDR1 is SGHVS, CDR2 FNYEAQ. Trimming removed 3 bases at V and 0 bases at J, with 11 bases between. CDR3 amino acids: CASSLGQSYQETQYF. The CDR3, as DNA: TGTGCCAGCAGCTTGGGGCAATCGTACCAAGAGACCCAGTACTTC.

This clone showed up just once. The rearrangement joins TRBV11-2 to TRBJ1-1; 8 bases are shared with TRBD1. The CDR3 contains 14 residues. V shed 5 bases and J 3 bases; nucleotides not matched to a gene: 5. CDR1 SGHAT and CDR2 FQNNGV come from the germline V gene. In DNA, the CDR3 is TGTGCCAGCAGCCCAGGGGGCGGTGACACTGAAGCTTTCTTT. Translated: CASSPGGGDTEAFF.

This clone occurred a few times. The V and J genes are TRBV6-4 and TRBJ2-2; maybe TRBD1 (6 bases). There are 13 residues in the CDR3. CDR1 and CDR2 (germline): MRHNA, SNTAGT. V lost 5 bases, J lost 7 bases, and 11 bases lay in between. CDR3 residues: CASSNQGGGELFF. CDR3 nucleotides: TGTGCCAGCAGTAACCAAGGGGGCGGGGAGCTGTTTTTT.

The table lists this clone with a count of one. The J gene is TRBJ1-1, the V gene TRBV2; 8 bases are a match to TRBD1. V shed 6 bases, J shed 3 bases, and the junction held 6 bases outside the gene matches. The CDR3 runs 14 residues. Per the germline V gene, CDR1 is SNHLY and CDR2 is FYNNEI. The CDR3, as DNA: TGTGCCAGCAGGTCCAGGGGGCTTGACACTGAAGCTTTCTTT. Protein product: CASRSRGLDTEAFF.

The chain combines TRBV5-6 with TRBJ1-2; D not resolved. Trimming removed 1 base at V and 6 bases at J, with 4 bases between. Germline CDR1 is SGHDT and CDR2 is YYEEEE. The CDR3 length is 11 residues. The CDR3 sequence: CASSLSHGYTF. DNA for the CDR3: TGTGCCAGCAGCTTGTCCCATGGCTACACCTTC.

CDR3 in amino acids: CASSQDFGSGANVLTF. DNA for the CDR3: TGTGCCAGCAGCCAAGATTTCGGCTCTGGGGCCAACGTCCTGACTTTC. The rearrangement joins TRBV3-1 (or the pseudogene TRBV3-2) to TRBJ2-6; D uncertain. Germline V gene sequence: CDR1 LGHDT, CDR2 YNNKEL (reference sequence). Trimming took off 0 bases at V and 0 bases at J, with 6 bases between the two ends. CDR3 length: 16 residues.

The rearrangement links TRBV7-6 to TRBJ1-6; tentatively, D is TRBD1 (6 bases). Germline loops: CDR1 SGHVS, CDR2 FNYEAQ. Trimming pared 1 base from V and 6 bases from J, leaving 13 bases between. The CDR3 is 16 residues long. In nucleotides, the CDR3 is TGTGCCAGCAGCTTAGGAGGTACAGGGACTAATTCACCCCTCCACTTT. This translates into CASSLGGTGTNSPLHF.

The chain uses TRBV12-3 or TRBV12-4 and TRBJ1-2; maybe TRBD1 (5 bases). This CDR3 spans 13 amino acids. V was trimmed by 6 bases and J by 0 bases, leaving 8 bases between them. CDR3 nucleotide sequence: TGTGCCAGCAGACAGGTCCCTAACTATGGCTACACCTTC. It specifies CASRQVPNYGYTF.

This chain connects TRBV28 to TRBJ2-3; perhaps TRBD1 as D (6 bases). Germline assignment: CDR1 MDHEN and CDR2 SYDVKM. The V end was cut by 3 bases, the J end by 2 bases, with 9 bases between. The CDR3 has 14 residues. CDR3 protein: CASSLRQATDTQYF. CDR3 in DNA: TGTGCCAGCAGTTTGAGACAGGCCACAGATACGCAGTATTTT.

The chain is built from TRBV12-5 and TRBJ1-5; D call uncertain. The V end was cut by 6 bases, the J end by 5 bases, with 17 bases between. This CDR3 spans 15 amino acids. Per germline, CDR1 LGHNT and CDR2 FRNRAP. The DNA of the CDR3 is TGTGCTAGTGGGCTCGACTCCAGGAGCTATCAGCCCCAGCATTTT. It is translated as CASGLDSRSYQPQHF.

The chain employs TRBV5-1 and TRBJ2-1, with D possibly being TRBD1 or TRBD2 (5 bases each). The CDR3 runs 15 residues. V lost 4 bases, J lost 2 bases, and 13 bases lay in between. CDR1 and CDR2 from the germline V gene are SGHRS and YFSETQ. The CDR3 protein is CASSPVGETYNEQFF. The CDR3 region has the DNA TGCGCCAGCAGCCCCGTGGGGGAGACCTACAATGAGCAGTTCTTC.

The V call is TRBV14, the J call TRBJ1-2, with a possible D match to TRBD1 (5 bases). CDR1 and CDR2 (germline): SGHDN, FVKESK. Deletions cut 6 bases from V and 4 bases from J, with 9 bases between. This CDR3 contains 12 residues. CDR3 in amino acids: CASSRDFYGYTF. CDR3 in DNA: TGTGCCAGCAGTCGGGACTTCTATGGCTACACCTTC.